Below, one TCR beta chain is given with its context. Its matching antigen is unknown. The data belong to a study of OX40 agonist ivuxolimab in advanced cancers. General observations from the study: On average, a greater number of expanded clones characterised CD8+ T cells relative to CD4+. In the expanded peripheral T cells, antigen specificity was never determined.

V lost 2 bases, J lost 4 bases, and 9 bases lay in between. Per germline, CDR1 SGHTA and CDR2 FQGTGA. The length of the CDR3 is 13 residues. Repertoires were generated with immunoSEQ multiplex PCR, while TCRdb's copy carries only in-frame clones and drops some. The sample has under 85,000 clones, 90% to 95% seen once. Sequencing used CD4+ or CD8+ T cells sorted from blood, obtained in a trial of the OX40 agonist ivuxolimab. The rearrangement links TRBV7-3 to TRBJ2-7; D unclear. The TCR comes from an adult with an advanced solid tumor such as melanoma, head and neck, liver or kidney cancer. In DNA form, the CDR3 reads TGTGCCAGCAGCTTAGATCGCCCATACGAGCAGTACTTC. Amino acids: CASSLDRPYEQYF.